This note documents a single TCR beta chain sequence. Its specificity is unknown. This table comes from immunoSEQ multiplex PCR, and its TCRdb copy is limited to in-frame clones, with some not included. This table holds about 240,000 clones, around 88% found once. This record belongs to a study of cytomegalovirus exposure and HLA in healthy donors. Overall study results and limits: Reports credit the classifier with highly specific, highly sensitive diagnosis of cytomegalovirus status. Rarity marked most TCR sequences, yet some public TCRs occurred in many donors.

From the approximately 120-subject validation cohort, which was separate from the roughly 710-subject first cohort, the donors were drawn. Sequencing used PBMCs. The receptor's source is a woman in her 30s in good health and CMV-seropositive.

The CDR3 loop reads CASSSRDTGTDTQYF. In DNA, the CDR3 is TGTGCCAGTAGTAGCCGGGACACAGGCACAGATACGCAGTATTTT. The chain is built from TRBV19 and TRBJ2-3, with D perhaps matching TRBD1 (6 bases). Germline assignment: CDR1 LNHDA and CDR2 SQIVND (reference sequence). The CDR3 has 15 amino acids. Trimming took 4 bases from V and 1 from J, leaving 12 bases between them. The whole variable domain, filled in from reference TRBV19 and TRBJ2-3, reads DGGITQSPKYLFRKEGQNVTLSCEQNLNHDAMYWYRQDPGQGLRLIYYSQIVNDFQKGDIAEGYSVSREKKESFPLTVTSAQKNPTAFYLCASSSRDTGTDTQYFGPGTRLTVL.